A selection of T cell receptor beta chains follows, all from one sample in a study of shared clonotypes between healthy human individuals. Using immunoSEQ multiplex PCR, the repertoire was profiled, and TCRdb retains in-frame clones only, with some absent. The sample has about 800,000 clones, 90% to 97% seen once; the top ten hold under 0.3%. Sample: naive CD8+ T cells sorted from blood. Every receptor here comes from a man younger than 45 in good health. The CDR3 runs from the conserved cysteine through the conserved F or W. The order of the fields is J gene, D gene, V gene, clone size, CDR3 DNA, CDR3 protein. A D gene is named only where the DNA matches it firmly. Size values are once, few and many counts, or a class for expanded clones, and some rows have none.

J gene: TRBJ1-1
D gene: .
V gene: TRBV12-2
clone size: once
CDR3 DNA: TGTGCAAGTCGCTTAGCGCCGGACAGGATGAACACTGAAGCTTTCTTT
CDR3 protein: CASRLAPDRMNTEAFF

J gene: TRBJ2-7
D gene: TRBD2
V gene: TRBV6-1
clone size: .
CDR3 DNA: TGTGCCAGCAGTGTGGTAGCGGGAGTAAACGAGCAGTACTTC
CDR3 protein: CASSVVAGVNEQYF

J gene: TRBJ1-5
D gene: .
V gene: TRBV7-9
clone size: .
CDR3 DNA: TGTGCCAGCAGCTTAGGGGAGTACAATCAGCCCCAGCATTTT
CDR3 protein: CASSLGEYNQPQHF

J gene: TRBJ2-5
D gene: TRBD1
V gene: TRBV6-6
clone size: many
CDR3 DNA: TGTGCCAGCAGTTACCCGGGACAGGTCATAGAGACCCAGTACTTC
CDR3 protein: CASSYPGQVIETQYF

J gene: TRBJ2-7
D gene: .
V gene: TRBV27
clone size: .
CDR3 DNA: TGTGCCAGCAGTTCCTTCCCGACTGAGTCCTACGAGCAGTACTTC
CDR3 protein: CASSSFPTESYEQYF

J gene: TRBJ2-5
D gene: .
V gene: TRBV7-9
clone size: .
CDR3 DNA: TGTGCCAGCAGCCGGCCGGGACCGATCCAAGAGACCCAGTACTTC
CDR3 protein: CASSRPGPIQETQYF

J gene: TRBJ1-1
D gene: .
V gene: TRBV7-8
clone size: .
CDR3 DNA: TGTGCCAGCAGCCCCAAGCTGAGGAACACTGAAGCTTTCTTT
CDR3 protein: CASSPKLRNTEAFF

J gene: TRBJ2-2
D gene: .
V gene: TRBV7-9
clone size: .
CDR3 DNA: TGTGCCAGCAGCTTGACGGACAGGAACACCGGGGAGCTGTTTTTT
CDR3 protein: CASSLTDRNTGELFF

J gene: TRBJ1-3
D gene: .
V gene: TRBV30
clone size: .
CDR3 DNA: TGTGCCTGGAGCGAAGGATCGACCTCTGTAAACACCATATATTTT
CDR3 protein: CAWSEGSTSVNTIYF

J gene: TRBJ2-3
D gene: TRBD2
V gene: TRBV9
clone size: .
CDR3 DNA: TGTGCCAGCAGCGTAAGAAGCGGGAGGTCCACAGATACGCAGTATTTT
CDR3 protein: CASSVRSGRSTDTQYF